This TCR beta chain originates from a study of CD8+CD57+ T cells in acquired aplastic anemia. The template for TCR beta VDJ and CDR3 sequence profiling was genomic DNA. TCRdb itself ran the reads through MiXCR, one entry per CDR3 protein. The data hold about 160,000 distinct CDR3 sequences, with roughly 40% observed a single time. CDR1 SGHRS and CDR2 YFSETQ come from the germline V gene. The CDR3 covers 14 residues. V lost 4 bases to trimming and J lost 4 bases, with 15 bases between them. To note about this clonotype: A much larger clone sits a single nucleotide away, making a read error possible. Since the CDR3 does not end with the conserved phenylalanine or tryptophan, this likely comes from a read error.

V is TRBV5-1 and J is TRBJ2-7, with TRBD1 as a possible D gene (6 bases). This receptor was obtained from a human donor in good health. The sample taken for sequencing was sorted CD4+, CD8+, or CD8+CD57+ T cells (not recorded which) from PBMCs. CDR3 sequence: CASSLSGTIYEQYL. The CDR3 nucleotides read TGCGCCAGCAGCCTTTCCGGGACAATTTACGAGCAGTACCTC.